A single sample is the source of the 5 T cell receptor beta chains below, sequenced in a study of T cell repertoires in cytomegalovirus infection. TCRdb reprocessed the reads via MiXCR and lists one record per CDR3 protein. The sample yields roughly 300,000 distinct CDR3 sequences, about 23% seen once. Material for sequencing was PBMCs. The source of these receptors is a human donor in good health (CMV status not recorded). Some clones in this sample may be carry-over from other donors' samples.

This clonotype was picked up a small number of times. The rearrangement joins TRBV28 to TRBJ2-2; TRBD1 matches 9 bases. V gave up 2 bases and J gave up 1 base; unmatched junction bases: 5. The CDR3 is 17 amino acids. Germline CDR1 is MDHEN and CDR2 is SYDVKM. CDR3 nucleotides: TGTGCCAGCAGTTTAGGGACAGGGCCCGTGAACACCGGGGAGCTGTTTTTT. Translated, it gives CASSLGTGPVNTGELFF.

The V and J genes are TRBV20-1 and TRBJ2-6, with D unresolved. This CDR3 has 15 residues. Germline lookup yields CDR1 DFQATT and CDR2 SNEGSKA (reference sequence). V was trimmed by 1 base and J by 1 base, leaving 8 bases between them. Here the CDR3 reads CSARVGVSGANVLTF. The CDR3 DNA sequence: TGCAGTGCTAGAGTCGGAGTTTCTGGGGCCAACGTCCTGACTTTC.

This clonotype was seen many times. The rearrangement uses TRBV25-1 and TRBJ2-1, with D tentatively TRBD2 (7 bases). V was shortened by 5 bases and J by 4 bases, with 24 bases between the two germline ends. The CDR3 length is 18 residues. Germline CDR1 reads MGHDK; CDR2 reads SYGVNS. In DNA, the CDR3 is TGTGCCAGCAGTCCCGCGGGGGCTGTTCTCACCTCGTACAATGAGCAGTTCTTC. Protein: CASSPAGAVLTSYNEQFF. Based on the CDR3 plus reference TRBV25-1 and TRBJ2-1, the full variable domain is EADIYQTPRYLVIGTGKKITLECSQTMGHDKMYWYQQDPGMELHLIHYSYGVNSTEKGDLSSESTVSRIRTEHFPLTLESARPSHTSQYLCASSPAGAVLTSYNEQFFGPGTRLTVL.

There are a few counts of this clonotype. CDR3 coding DNA: TGTGCCAGCATCGAACAGGGGAACACTGAAGCTTTCTTT. It translates to CASIEQGNTEAFF. The chain joins TRBV28 to TRBJ1-1; a possible D gene is TRBD1 (6 bases). The V end was cut by 7 bases, the J end by 1 base, with 10 bases between. Germline CDR1 is MDHEN and CDR2 is SYDVKM. The CDR3 is made up of 13 amino acids.

This clonotype turned up a few times. This chain uses TRBV7-8 with TRBJ2-3; D is undetermined. Germline CDR1 reads SGHVS; CDR2 reads FQNEAQ. CDR3 length: 14 residues. Trimming shortened V by 1 base and J by 2 bases, and 7 bases separated the two germline ends. This CDR3 is CASSLETNTDTQYF. CDR3 coding DNA: TGTGCCAGCAGCTTAGAGACAAACACAGATACGCAGTATTTT. Full variable domain (rest looked up from reference TRBV7-8 and TRBJ2-3): GAGVSQSPRYKVAKRGQDVALRCDPISGHVSLFWYQQALGQGPEFLTYFQNEAQLDKSGLPSDRFFAERPEGSVSTLKIQRTQQEDSAVYLCASSLETNTDTQYFGPGTRLTVL.